This entry lists 6 T cell receptor beta chains sequenced from one sample in a study of CD8 T cells in ankylosing spondylitis (dated by TCRdb to about 2017). The library was prepared using 5' RACE. TCRdb names Illumina HiSeq 2500 as the instrument used. TCRdb reprocessing: public reads trimmed at Q25 with fastp, clones called with MiXCR, in-frame beta chains kept. Identical CDR3 protein sequences are pooled into one entry, listed with their most common genes and DNA. The sample table records approximately 150,000 distinct CDR3 sequences; 30% to 40% of these occur just once. Clones ranked in the top ten supply about 6% of the sample. The sequenced material came from synovial fluid, either unsorted or a sorted T cell fraction (not recorded which). These TCRs come from a male donor with ankylosing spondylitis.

This clonotype was observed a few times. The chain carries TRBV20-1 and TRBJ2-5; D not resolved. Germline V lookup: CDR1 DFQATT, CDR2 SNEGSKA (reference sequence). The CDR3 is 10 amino acids. The CDR3 DNA reads as TGCAGGAGTTCTCAAGAGACCCAGTACTTC. It is translated as CRSSQETQYF.

This clonotype is a singleton in its sample. The chain links TRBV5-1 to TRBJ1-6; 7 nucleotides agree with TRBD1. The CDR3 contains 15 residues. Germline V gene data show CDR1 as SGHRS and CDR2 as YFSETQ. V dropped 0 bases and J dropped 8; count of bases not matched to a gene: 5. DNA of the CDR3: TGCGCCAGCAGCTTGGCTGGACAGGATTATTCACCCCTCCACTTT. This gives the protein CASSLAGQDYSPLHF.

At least ten counts were recorded for this clonotype. V usage is TRBV12-3 or TRBV12-4 and J usage is TRBJ2-7; 8 nucleotides match TRBD2. The V gene end was trimmed by 4 bases and the J gene end by 0 bases; junction bases not matched to a gene: 8. This CDR3 region has 16 residues. The CDR3 nucleotides are TGTGCCAGCAGTTCAGTGGTAGCGGGGAGCTCCTACGAGCAGTACTTC. Its protein is CASSSVVAGSSYEQYF.

Many counts were recorded for this clonotype. This chain links TRBV28 with TRBJ1-2; TRBD1 is a possible D gene (5 bases). Trimming took 4 bases from V and 2 from J, leaving 14 bases between them. This CDR3 is 15 amino acids long. CDR1 and CDR2 from the germline V gene are MDHEN and SYDVKM. The CDR3 DNA is TGTGCCAGCAGTTCCGGGTTCAGGACAAACTATGGCTACACCTTC. This encodes CASSSGFRTNYGYTF.

The chain recombines TRBV7-8 with TRBJ2-7; 8 bases map to TRBD1. The V gene's germline CDR1 is SGHVS and CDR2 FQNEAQ. The CDR3 has 15 residues. Trimming at V came to 3 bases and at J to 4 bases, leaving 8 bases not matched to a gene. This CDR3 reads CASSFTGTGYYEQYF. The CDR3, as DNA: TGTGCCAGCAGCTTTACAGGGACAGGCTATTACGAGCAGTACTTC.

The chain combines TRBV4-3 with TRBJ2-3; TRBD2 aligns across 14 bases. Trimming at V came to 4 bases and at J to 4 bases, leaving 4 bases not matched to a gene. Per germline, CDR1 LGHNA and CDR2 YSLEER. This CDR3 has 16 residues. DNA of the CDR3: TGCGCCAGCAGCCCGGGACTAGCGGGAGCTGCAGATACGCAGTATTTT. Translating gives CASSPGLAGAADTQYF.